This T cell receptor (beta chain) emerged from a study of naive CD8 T cells in extremely preterm neonates. Produced via immunoSEQ multiplex PCR; TCRdb's table is partial and in-frame only. The table includes about 5,000 clones, nearly 98% detected once. Germline V lookup: CDR1 SNHLY, CDR2 FYNNEI. The CDR3 has 14 amino acids. Specimen: naive CD8+ T cells from blood. The source of this sequence is a human donor in good health. The V gene is TRBV2, the J gene TRBJ2-5; 11 nucleotides agree with TRBD1. With the DNA end fitting TRBJ2-7 better, the J assignment may be wrong. The CDR3 DNA follows: TGTGCCAGCAGAGGACAGGGGGCTTGGTACGAGCAGTACTTC. This codes for CASRGQGAWYEQYF.